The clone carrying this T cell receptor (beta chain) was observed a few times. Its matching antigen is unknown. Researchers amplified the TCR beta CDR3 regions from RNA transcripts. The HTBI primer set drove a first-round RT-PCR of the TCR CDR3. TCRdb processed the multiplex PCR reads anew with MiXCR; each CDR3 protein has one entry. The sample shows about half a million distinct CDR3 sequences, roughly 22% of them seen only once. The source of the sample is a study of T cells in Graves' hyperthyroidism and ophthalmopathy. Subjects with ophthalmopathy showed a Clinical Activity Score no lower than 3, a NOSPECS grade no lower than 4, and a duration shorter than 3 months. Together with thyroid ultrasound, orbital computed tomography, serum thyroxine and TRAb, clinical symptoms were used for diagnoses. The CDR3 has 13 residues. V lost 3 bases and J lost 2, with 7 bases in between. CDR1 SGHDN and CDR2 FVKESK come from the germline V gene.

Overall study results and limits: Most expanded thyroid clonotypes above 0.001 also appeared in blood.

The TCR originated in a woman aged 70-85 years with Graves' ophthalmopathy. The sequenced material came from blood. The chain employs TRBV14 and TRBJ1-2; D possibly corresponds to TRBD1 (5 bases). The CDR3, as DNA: TGTGCCAGCAGCCAGTCAGGGAACTATGGCTACACCTTC. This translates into CASSQSGNYGYTF. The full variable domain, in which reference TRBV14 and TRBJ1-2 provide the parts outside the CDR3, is EAGVTQFPSHSVIEKGQTVTLRCDPISGHDNLYWYRRVMGKEIKFLLHFVKESKQDESGMPNNRFLAERTGGTYSTLKVQPAELEDSGVYFCASSQSGNYGYTFGSGTRLTVV.